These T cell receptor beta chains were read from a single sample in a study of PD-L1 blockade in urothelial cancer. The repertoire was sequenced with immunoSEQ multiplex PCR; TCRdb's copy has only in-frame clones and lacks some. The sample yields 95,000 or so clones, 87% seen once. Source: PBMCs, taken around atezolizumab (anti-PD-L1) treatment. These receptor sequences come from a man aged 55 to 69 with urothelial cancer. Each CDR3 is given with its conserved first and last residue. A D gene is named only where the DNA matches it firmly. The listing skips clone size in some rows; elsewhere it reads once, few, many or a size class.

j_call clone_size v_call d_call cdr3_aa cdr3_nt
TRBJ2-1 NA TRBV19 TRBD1 CATTPGQGTYHEQFF TGTGCCACCACCCCAGGACAGGGGACTTACCATGAGCAGTTCTTC
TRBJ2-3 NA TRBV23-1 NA CASPMARDPDTQYF TGCGCCAGCCCAATGGCACGGGATCCAGATACGCAGTATTTT
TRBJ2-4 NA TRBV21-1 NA CASSKPQPLSGRPKNIQYF TGTGCCAGCAGCAAGCCACAACCGCTTAGCGGGAGGCCCAAAAACATTCAGTACTTC
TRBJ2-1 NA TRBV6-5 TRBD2 CASSRRLAGPNEQFF TGTGCCAGCAGTCGACGACTAGCGGGACCCAATGAGCAGTTCTTC
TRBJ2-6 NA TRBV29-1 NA CSAQDVGEGANVLTF TGCAGCGCTCAAGACGTAGGGGAAGGGGCCAACGTCCTGACTTTC
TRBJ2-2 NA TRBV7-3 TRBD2 CASSRISGRGTGELFF TGTGCCAGCAGCCGAATTAGCGGGAGAGGGACCGGGGAGCTGTTTTTT
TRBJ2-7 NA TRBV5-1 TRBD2 CASSLAPSGTSAYEQYF TGCGCCAGCAGCTTGGCCCCCTCCGGGACTAGCGCCTACGAGCAGTACTTC
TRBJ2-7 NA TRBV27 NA CASSYRNRGEQYF TGTGCCAGCAGTTACCGGAACCGGGGCGAGCAGTACTTC
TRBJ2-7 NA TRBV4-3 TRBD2 CASNPRASGGLSSYEQYF TGCGCCAGCAACCCCCGAGCTAGCGGGGGCTTGAGCTCCTACGAGCAGTACTTC
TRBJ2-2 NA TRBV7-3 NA CASRGGDRSGELFF TGTGCCAGCAGGGGGGGGGACAGGTCCGGGGAGCTGTTTTTT
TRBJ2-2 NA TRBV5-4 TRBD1 CASSPGTGMNTGELFF TGTGCCAGCAGCCCCGGGACAGGGATGAACACCGGGGAGCTGTTTTTT
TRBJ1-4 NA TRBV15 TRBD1 CATSKGQGGNEKLFF TGTGCCACCAGCAAGGGACAGGGTGGGAATGAAAAACTGTTTTTT
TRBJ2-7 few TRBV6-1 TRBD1 CASNWGQGAYEQYF TGTGCCAGCAACTGGGGACAGGGGGCCTACGAGCAGTACTTC
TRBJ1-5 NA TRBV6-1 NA CASSEALPGMNQPQHF TGTGCCAGCAGTGAAGCGCTTCCGGGGATGAATCAGCCCCAGCATTTT
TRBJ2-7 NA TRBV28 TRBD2 CASSGGRAYEQYF TGTGCCAGCAGCGGCGGGAGGGCCTACGAGCAGTACTTC
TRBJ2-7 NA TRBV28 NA CASSFGRPRSYEQYF TGTGCCAGCAGTTTTGGGAGGCCCCGCTCCTACGAGCAGTACTTC
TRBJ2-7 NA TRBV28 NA CASSLPAGDAREQYF TGTGCCAGCAGTTTACCGGCAGGGGATGCCCGCGAGCAGTACTTC
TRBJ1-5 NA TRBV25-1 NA CASSESGGLVWSQHF TGTGCCAGCAGTGAATCGGGCGGGTTGGTATGGTCCCAGCATTTT
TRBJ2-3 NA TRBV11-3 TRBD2 CASSASGGTDTQYF TGTGCCAGCAGCGCTAGCGGGGGGACAGATACGCAGTATTTT
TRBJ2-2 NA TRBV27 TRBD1 CASREIQGANTGELFF TGTGCCAGCAGAGAGATACAGGGGGCAAACACCGGGGAGCTGTTTTTT
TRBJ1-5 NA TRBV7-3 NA CASSLSAQGSSQPQHF TGTGCCAGCAGCTTGAGTGCCCAGGGAAGTTCGCAGCCCCAGCATTTT
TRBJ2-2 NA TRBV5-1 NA CASRLTPTAAGELFF TGCGCCAGCAGACTTACCCCTACGGCGGCCGGGGAGCTGTTTTTT
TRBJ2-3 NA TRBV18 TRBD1 CASSDRGPSTDTQYF TGTGCCAGCTCCGACAGGGGGCCTAGCACAGATACGCAGTATTTT
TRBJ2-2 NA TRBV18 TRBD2 CASSAGTTGTGELFF TGTGCCAGCTCAGCCGGGACTACAGGTACCGGGGAGCTGTTTTTT
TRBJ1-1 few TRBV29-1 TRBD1 CSVGTGLNTEAFF TGCAGCGTTGGGACAGGCTTGAACACTGAAGCTTTCTTT
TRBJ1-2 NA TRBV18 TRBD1 CASSPPGQGNYGYTF TGTGCCAGCTCACCACCGGGACAGGGCAACTATGGCTACACCTTC
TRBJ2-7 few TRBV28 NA CASSLYRDPSYEQYF TGTGCCAGCAGTTTATACAGGGACCCGTCCTACGAGCAGTACTTC
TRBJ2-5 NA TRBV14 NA CASSQVPGVGTQYF TGTGCCAGCAGCCAAGTCCCAGGGGTAGGGACCCAGTACTTC
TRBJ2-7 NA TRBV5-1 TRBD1 CASSEGTAETYEQYF TGCGCCAGCAGCGAAGGGACAGCCGAGACCTACGAGCAGTACTTC
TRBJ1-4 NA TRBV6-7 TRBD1 CASSYGRLGTGGFNEKLFF TGTGCCAGCAGTTACGGGAGGTTAGGGACAGGGGGTTTTAATGAAAAACTGTTTTTT
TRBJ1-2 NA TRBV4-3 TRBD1 CASSQDSKTGGHYGYTF TGCGCCAGCAGCCAAGATTCAAAGACAGGGGGCCACTATGGCTACACCTTC
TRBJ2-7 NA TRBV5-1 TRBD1 CASSLVGDSVYEQYF TGCGCCAGCAGCTTGGTTGGGGACAGCGTGTACGAGCAGTACTTC
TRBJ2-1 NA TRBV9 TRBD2 CASSVGTRLAGNEQFF TGTGCCAGCAGCGTAGGGACACGACTAGCCGGCAATGAGCAGTTCTTC
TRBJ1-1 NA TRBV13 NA CASSREGGEAFF TGTGCCAGCAGCAGGGAGGGTGGTGAAGCTTTCTTT
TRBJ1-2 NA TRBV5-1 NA CASSPGAGYTF TGCGCCAGCAGCCCAGGGGCGGGCTACACCTTC
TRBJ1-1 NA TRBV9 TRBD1 CASTRGGQTLVEAFF TGTGCCAGCACCCGGGGGGGACAGACCCTCGTTGAAGCTTTCTTT
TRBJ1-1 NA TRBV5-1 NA CASSLVAGNTEAFF TGCGCCAGCAGCTTGGTGGCTGGGAACACTGAAGCTTTCTTT
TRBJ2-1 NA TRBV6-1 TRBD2 CASSDPAGGHNEQFF TGTGCCAGCAGTGACCCCGCGGGGGGGCACAATGAGCAGTTCTTC
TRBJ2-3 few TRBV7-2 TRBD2 CASSFSGGAYSTDTQYF TGTGCCAGCAGTTTTAGCGGGGGGGCCTATAGCACAGATACGCAGTATTTT
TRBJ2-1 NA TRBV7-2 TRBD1 CASSVRDRASYNEQFF TGTGCCAGCAGCGTACGGGACAGAGCTTCCTACAATGAGCAGTTCTTC
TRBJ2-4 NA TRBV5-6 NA CASSLGPDKLAKNIQYF TGTGCCAGCAGCTTGGGTCCTGACAAACTAGCCAAAAACATTCAGTACTTC
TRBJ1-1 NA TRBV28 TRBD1 CASSPGTGVTEAFF TGTGCCAGCAGTCCGGGGACAGGGGTCACTGAAGCTTTCTTT
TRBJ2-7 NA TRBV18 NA CASSETLEYEQYF TGTGCCAGCTCTGAGACACTTGAGTACGAGCAGTACTTC
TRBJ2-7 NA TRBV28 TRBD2 CASSPIVWASGNGEQYF TGTGCCAGCTCTCCCATCGTTTGGGCTAGCGGGAATGGAGAGCAGTACTTC
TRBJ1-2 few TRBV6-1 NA CASSESAKMRSGYTF TGTGCCAGCAGTGAATCCGCTAAGATGAGGTCGGGCTACACCTTC
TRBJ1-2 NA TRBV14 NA CASSFRGSYGYTF TGTGCCAGCAGCTTCCGGGGTTCCTATGGCTACACCTTC
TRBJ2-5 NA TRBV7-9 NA CASSAQLQETQYF TGTGCCAGCAGCGCACAGCTCCAAGAGACCCAGTACTTC
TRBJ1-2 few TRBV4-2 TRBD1 CAASQGVAYGYTF TGTGCCGCCTCACAGGGGGTGGCCTATGGCTACACCTTC
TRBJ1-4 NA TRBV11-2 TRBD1 CASSLGLTGGREKLFF TGTGCCAGCAGCTTAGGTTTGACAGGGGGTCGGGAAAAACTGTTTTTT
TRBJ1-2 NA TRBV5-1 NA CASSLNSLYGYTF TGCGCCAGCAGCTTGAATAGTCTCTATGGCTACACCTTC
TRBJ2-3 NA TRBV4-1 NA CASSPSPRETDTQYF TGCGCCAGCAGCCCCAGCCCGAGGGAAACAGATACGCAGTATTTT
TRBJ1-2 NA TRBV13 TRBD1 CASGRTGANYGYTF TGTGCCAGCGGGAGAACAGGGGCTAACTATGGCTACACCTTC
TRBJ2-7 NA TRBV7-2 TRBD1 CASSPRTGGYEQYF TGTGCCAGCAGCCCTCGGACAGGGGGCTACGAGCAGTACTTC